The 10 T cell receptor beta chains reported below all come from one sample, sequenced in a study of metastatic and nonmetastatic thyroid tumors. Among the patients, none had received any treatment before thyroid surgery. TCRdb re-called the PCR reads with MiXCR. The table shows some 35,000 clones, with 35% to 45% occurring only once. Source material: tumor tissue. These TCRs come from a female donor with papillary thyroid cancer or a benign thyroid nodule (not recorded which). Some clones in this sample may be carry-over from other donors' samples.

This clone was counted only a few times. The chain combines TRBV2 with TRBJ1-5; unclear D gene. CDR3 length: 15 residues. CDR1 SNHLY and CDR2 FYNNEI come from the germline V gene. Trimming removed 4 bases at V and 2 bases at J, with 12 bases between. Here the CDR3 DNA reads TGTGCCAGCAGTGTAGGAGGGTTCGGCAATCAGCCCCAGCATTTT. It yields the protein CASSVGGFGNQPQHF.

In its sample, this clone was seen once. The V call is TRBV3-1, the J call TRBJ2-2; no firm D call. Trimming left V 1 base short and J 5 bases short, with 11 bases between. The CDR3 totals 15 residues. Germline CDR1 and CDR2: LGHDT and YNNKEL (reference sequence). The CDR3 DNA is TGTGCCAGCAGCCAAGCCCCCGTGAAGACCGGGGAGCTGTTTTTT. Protein sequence: CASSQAPVKTGELFF.

A word on this clone: An end of the junction does not agree with germline; a read error may underlie this. The chain combines TRBV6-1 with TRBJ1-5; perhaps TRBD1 as D (6 bases). Germline V gives CDR1 MNHNS, CDR2 SASEGT. This CDR3 contains 15 residues. The CDR3 region has the DNA TGTGCCAGCAGTGTTTCAGGGGATAGCAATCAGCCCCGGCATTTT. It encodes CASSVSGDSNQPRHF.

This rearrangement joins TRBV11-2 to TRBJ1-3; D is uncertain. The germline V and J ends were trimmed by 3 bases and 4 bases, with 13 bases remaining between them. CDR1 is SGHAT and CDR2 is FQNNGV in the germline V gene. There are 15 residues in the CDR3. The CDR3 is CASSFPPRLGNTIYF. In nucleotides, the CDR3 is TGTGCCAGCAGCTTCCCCCCCCGGCTCGGAAACACCATATATTTT.

V and J are TRBV6-1 and TRBJ1-6, with D maybe TRBD1 (6 bases). CDR1 is MNHNS and CDR2 is SASEGT in the germline V gene. Deletions cut 6 bases from V and 6 bases from J, with 9 bases between. This CDR3 spans 13 amino acids. This CDR3 is CASRDSFNSPLHF. The CDR3 DNA follows: TGTGCCAGCAGGGACAGTTTTAATTCACCCCTCCACTTT.

J is TRBJ2-1 and V is TRBV30, with 15 bases lining up with TRBD2. Germline V gene data show CDR1 as GTSNPN and CDR2 as SVGIG (reference sequence). V dropped 1 base and J dropped 7; count of bases not matched to a gene: 5. The CDR3 is 16 amino acids. The DNA for the CDR3 is TGTGCCTGGAGTGCGGGACTAGCGGGAGGTAGGAATGAGCAGTTCTTC. Translation: CAWSAGLAGGRNEQFF.

The V gene is TRBV24-1, the J gene TRBJ2-5; 8 bases match TRBD2. The J call may be mistaken, given a closer DNA end match to TRBJ2-1. The length of the CDR3 is 14 residues. Germline CDR1 and CDR2: KGHDR and SFDVKD. Here the CDR3 reads CATSDPDSGTEQFF. CDR3 nucleotide sequence: TGTGCCACCAGTGATCCAGATAGCGGGACTGAGCAGTTCTTC.

The chain couples TRBV2 to TRBJ1-5; D not resolved. Per germline, CDR1 SNHLY and CDR2 FYNNEI. Trimming pared 6 bases from V and 6 bases from J, leaving 12 bases between. CDR3 length: 13 amino acids. CDR3 loop: CASRPEVTQPQHF. CDR3 in DNA: TGTGCCAGCAGACCAGAGGTTACTCAGCCCCAGCATTTT.

This clone was detected a few times. The chain couples TRBV15 to TRBJ2-3; maybe TRBD1 (6 bases). The V and J ends lost 2 bases and 1 base respectively, with 10 bases between them. CDR3 size: 15 residues. The V gene's germline CDR1 is LNHNV and CDR2 YYDKDF (reference sequence). The CDR3 DNA follows: TGTGCCACCAGCAGAAGGGGGTATGGCACAGATACGCAGTATTTT. This gives the protein CATSRRGYGTDTQYF.

This clone appeared a few times. The genes are TRBV28 and TRBJ2-1; TRBD2 aligns across 9 bases. Germline V CDR1 and CDR2: MDHEN, SYDVKM. V lost 1 base to trimming and J lost 0 bases; unmatched junction nucleotides: 4. The CDR3 extends over 17 amino acids. Written as DNA, the CDR3 is TGTGCCAGCAGTTTATTGGTTAGCGGGAGCTCCTACAATGAGCAGTTCTTC. Its protein product is CASSLLVSGSSYNEQFF.